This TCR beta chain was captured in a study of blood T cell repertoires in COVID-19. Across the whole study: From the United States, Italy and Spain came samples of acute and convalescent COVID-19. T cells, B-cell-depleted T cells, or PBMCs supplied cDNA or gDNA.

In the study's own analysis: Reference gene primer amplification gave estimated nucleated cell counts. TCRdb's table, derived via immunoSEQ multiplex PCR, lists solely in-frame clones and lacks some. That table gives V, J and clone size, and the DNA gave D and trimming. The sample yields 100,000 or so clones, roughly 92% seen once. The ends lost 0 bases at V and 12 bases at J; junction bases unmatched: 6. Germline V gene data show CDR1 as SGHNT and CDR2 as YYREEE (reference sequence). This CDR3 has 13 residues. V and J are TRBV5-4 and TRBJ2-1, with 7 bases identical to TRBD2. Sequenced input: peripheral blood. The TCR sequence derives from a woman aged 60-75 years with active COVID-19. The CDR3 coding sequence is TGTGCCAGCAGCTTGGGGGGAGGGAGTGCGCAGTTCTTC. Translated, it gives CASSLGGGSAQFF.